The 10 T cell receptor beta chains given below trace back to one sample, sequenced in a study of shared T cell receptors in the human thymus. TCRdb's table, derived via immunoSEQ multiplex PCR, lists solely in-frame clones and lacks some. The table lists hundreds of thousands of clones, around 87% of them singletons, with 0.0094% in the top ten. The sample was also reused in another study, on human thymus T cells.

The sequenced sample consisted of thymocytes. These TCRs come from a boy under two years old with a congenital heart defect.

This rearrangement joins TRBV5-1 to TRBJ2-1, with 7 bases matching TRBD1. V lost 2 bases and J lost 6; bases outside the gene matches: 11. Germline V gene lookup returns CDR1 SGHRS and CDR2 YFSETQ. The CDR3 totals 16 residues. In DNA form, the CDR3 reads TGCGCCAGCAGCTTAACCCCGGGACAGCTGCCCAATGAGCAGTTCTTC. Amino acids: CASSLTPGQLPNEQFF.

The rearrangement uses TRBV28 and TRBJ1-5; 8 positions agree with TRBD1. With V trimmed by 7 bases and J by 7 bases, 18 bases remained unmatched. The CDR3 is 17 amino acids. CDR1 and CDR2 from the germline V gene are MDHEN and SYDVKM. This chain's CDR3 is CASTIKGSGGFGQPQHF. DNA for the CDR3: TGTGCCAGCACCATTAAAGGGTCAGGGGGCTTCGGGCAGCCCCAGCATTTT.

The CDR3 here is CASRSAPEGEQYF. CDR3 in DNA: TGTGCCAGCAGGTCGGCCCCAGAGGGCGAGCAGTACTTC. The chain carries TRBV6-1 and TRBJ2-7, with a tentative D call TRBD2 (5 bases). The CDR3 is 13 residues long. V lost 6 bases, J lost 6 bases, and 15 bases lay in between. Germline loops: CDR1 MNHNS, CDR2 SASEGT.

The chain uses TRBV4-1 and TRBJ2-2, with 13 nucleotides matching TRBD2. This CDR3 spans 16 amino acids. The germline gives CDR1 MGHRA, CDR2 YSYEKL. The V gene end was trimmed by 2 bases and the J gene end by 7 bases; junction bases not matched to a gene: 4. The CDR3 reads CASSQRTSGGVGELFF. The DNA of the CDR3 is TGCGCCAGCAGCCAAAGGACTAGCGGGGGAGTCGGGGAGCTGTTTTTT.

This clone came up a few times. The chain employs TRBV19 and TRBJ1-2, with unresolved D. Germline CDR1 is LNHDA and CDR2 is SQIVND (reference sequence). The length of the CDR3 is 13 residues. V was clipped by 3 bases and J by 7 bases, with 12 bases between them. CDR3 in amino acids: CASSMGRLGGYTF. The CDR3 DNA sequence: TGTGCCAGTAGTATGGGCAGATTGGGTGGCTACACCTTC.

CDR3 DNA sequence: TGTGCCAGCAGTTATCTCGTTTCTGAACGGGTACCCTACGAGCAGTACTTC. Translation gives CASSYLVSERVPYEQYF. The chain links TRBV28 to TRBJ2-7; D uncertain. Trimming cost V 4 bases and J 2 bases, with 21 bases left between them. Germline CDR1 reads MDHEN; CDR2 reads SYDVKM. The CDR3 has 17 amino acids.

The chain recombines TRBV28 with TRBJ2-7, with a tentative D call TRBD2 (5 bases). Germline V gives CDR1 MDHEN, CDR2 SYDVKM. With 3 bases removed from V and 3 bases from J, the gap between germline ends came to 15 bases. The CDR3 loop spans 15 amino acids. CDR3 nucleotide sequence: TGTGCCAGCAGTTTTACACTAGGAAGAATCTACGAGCAGTACTTC. Translation: CASSFTLGRIYEQYF.

The chain has TRBV7-2 and TRBJ2-1, with a weak D call TRBD2 (6 bases). V was shortened by 2 bases and J by 2 bases, with 13 bases between the two germline ends. The CDR3 is 16 residues long. Germline CDR1 reads SGHTA; CDR2 reads FQGNSA. The CDR3 nucleotides are TGTGCCAGCAGCTTACCCGGTTCTAGCGCCTACAATGAGCAGTTCTTC. Amino acids: CASSLPGSSAYNEQFF.

This clone has only one observation. V usage is TRBV4-3 and J usage is TRBJ2-1; D is uncertain. Germline V CDR1 and CDR2: LGHNA, YSLEER. Trimming shortened V by 1 base and J by 9 bases, and 19 bases separated the two germline ends. The CDR3 contains 16 residues. The CDR3 nucleotides read TGCGCCAGCAGCCAAGGGCCCACCAACATCCTGTGTGAGCAGTTCTTC. Amino acid sequence: CASSQGPTNILCEQFF.

The chain has TRBV18 and TRBJ1-5; weak D call: TRBD1 (6 bases). Germline V gene lookup returns CDR1 KGHSH and CDR2 LQKENI. The CDR3 is 15 amino acids. The V end lost 0 bases, the J end lost 4 bases, and 10 bases lay between the germline ends. The CDR3 DNA reads as TGTGCCAGCTCACCACCTTCAGGGGCAAATCAGCCCCAGCATTTT. Protein sequence: CASSPPSGANQPQHF.